Sequencing of this T cell receptor (beta chain) was carried out in a study of blood T cell repertoires in COVID-19. Study overall: Samples came from the United States, Italy and Spain, spanning acute and convalescent COVID-19. PBMCs, B-cell-depleted T cells, or T cells provided the cDNA or gDNA that made up the material.

As processed by the authors: Scientists estimated how many nucleated cells there were by amplifying reference gene primers. Generated by immunoSEQ multiplex PCR, the TCRdb table keeps only in-frame clones and is missing some. V, J and clone size are those of that table, while D and trimming were read from the DNA. Seen here are around 36,000 clones, 80% to 90% observed once, and the top ten hold under 4.5%. CDR3 length equals 18 residues. The germline CDR1 and CDR2 sequences are SNHLY and FYNNEI. The V and J ends lost 4 bases and 0 bases, in that order; junction bases with no gene match: 9. Only a few counts were recorded for this clone.

The origin of this receptor is a man aged 50 to 59 with acute or convalescent COVID-19. Sequencing was carried out using peripheral blood. The rearrangement joins TRBV2 to TRBJ1-5; the match to TRBD1 covers 10 bases. For the CDR3, the DNA is TGTGCCAGCAGTGTTGGGCTACGACAGGGGGCTAGCAATCAGCCCCAGCATTTT. Amino acid sequence: CASSVGLRQGASNQPQHF.